Presented here are 32 T cell receptor beta chains from one specimen sequenced in a study of shared clonotypes between healthy human individuals. TCRdb's table, derived via immunoSEQ multiplex PCR, lists solely in-frame clones and lacks some. Of about 460,000 clones listed, 77% were seen once; the top ten hold 12%. Sequenced: PBMCs. These receptors all come from a woman between 40 and 50 years old in good health. Some clones in this sample may be carry-over from other donors' samples.

This clone was seen only once. The rearrangement joins TRBV6-1 to TRBJ1-1, with no clear D. CDR3 length: 14 residues. Germline V CDR1 and CDR2: MNHNS, SASEGT. V was cut by 7 bases and J by 3 bases, with 15 bases left in between. CDR3 amino acids: CASITRDGDTEAFF. CDR3 coding DNA: TGTGCCAGCATTACCAGAGACGGGGACACTGAAGCTTTCTTT.

This sequence joins TRBV4-1 and TRBJ1-5; 9 bases agree with TRBD1. The CDR3 is 14 amino acids. CDR1 is MGHRA and CDR2 is YSYEKL in the germline V gene. V trimming: 0 bases; J trimming: 9 bases; junction bases outside the gene matches: 3. The CDR3 coding sequence is TGCGCCAGCAGCCAAGAAGGGGACAGGGTGCCCCAGCATTTT. It is translated as CASSQEGDRVPQHF.

This chain's CDR3 is CASSPTAYFEAFF. The DNA of the CDR3 is TGTGCCAGCTCACCGACGGCTTACTTTGAAGCTTTCTTT. This chain connects TRBV18 to TRBJ1-1, with D unclear. Trimming stripped 3 bases from V and 7 bases from J, with 12 bases between. The CDR3 totals 13 residues. Looked up from germline, CDR1 is KGHSH and CDR2 is LQKENI. The full variable domain, completed using reference TRBV18 and TRBJ1-1, is NAGVMQNPRHLVRRRGQEARLRCSPMKGHSHVYWYRQLPEEGLKFMVYLQKENIIDESGMPKERFSAEFPKEGPSILRIQQVVRGDSAAYFCASSPTAYFEAFFGQGTRLTVV.

A note on this clone: Just one base apart from a much larger clone, this may be a read error. The gene calls are TRBV30 and TRBJ1-6, with D possibly matching TRBD1 (6 bases). The V gene's germline CDR1 is GTSNPN and CDR2 SVGIG (reference sequence). The CDR3 spans 16 residues. CDR3 sequence: CAWREQGFTYNPPLHF. CDR3 nucleotide sequence: TGTGCCTGGAGGGAACAGGGATTCACCTATAATCCACCCCTCCACTTT.

The gene calls are TRBV29-1 and TRBJ1-1; D is ambiguous. CDR1 and CDR2 from the germline V gene are SQVTM and ANQGSEA. V lost 7 bases, J lost 0 bases, and 15 bases lay in between. The CDR3 extends over 14 amino acids. CDR3 protein: CSAGWQSMNTEAFF. CDR3 sequence (DNA): TGCAGCGCTGGTTGGCAGTCCATGAACACTGAAGCTTTCTTT.

This chain connects TRBV7-2 to TRBJ2-2; 7 positions match TRBD1. Looked up from germline, CDR1 is SGHTA and CDR2 is FQGNSA. The CDR3 runs 16 residues. Trimming removed 5 bases from V and 1 base from J; junction bases left unmatched: 7. The DNA of the CDR3 is TGTGCCAGCAGCGGGGGACAGACCCTGAACACCGGGGAGCTGTTTTTT. Translation gives CASSGGQTLNTGELFF.

V gene TRBV4-2 combines with J gene TRBJ2-1, with 7 nucleotides matching TRBD2. The J segment lost 0 bases and the V segment lost 1 base, leaving 9 bases of the junction unmatched. The CDR3 extends over 18 amino acids. Germline CDR1 LGHNA, CDR2 YNFKEQ. CDR3 sequence reads: CASSQVIPSGPSYNEQFF. The CDR3 DNA sequence: TGTGCCAGCAGCCAAGTTATTCCTAGCGGACCCTCCTACAATGAGCAGTTCTTC.

This clone was picked up one time. This rearrangement joins TRBV28 to TRBJ1-2, with D possibly being TRBD1 (6 bases). Trimming removed 7 bases from V and 6 bases from J, with 18 bases in between. This CDR3 is built from 14 residues. CDR1 is MDHEN and CDR2 is SYDVKM in the germline V gene. The CDR3 DNA reads TGTGCCAGCACCCTTTATGCGGGGGCGCATGGCTACACCTTC. It encodes CASTLYAGAHGYTF.

Concerning this clone: A far larger clone is one base from this, pointing to a likely read error. The sample has other DNA sequences that encode this CDR3 too. This rearrangement joins TRBV5-6 to TRBJ2-7, with 8 bases lining up with TRBD1. The germline CDR1 and CDR2 sequences are SGHDT and YYEEEE. This CDR3 is built from 15 residues. The CDR3 here is CASILAGQAQDEQYF. The CDR3 region has the DNA TGTGCTAGCATCCTGGCGGGACAGGCCCAGGACGAGCAGTACTTC.

V is TRBV5-1 and J is TRBJ2-3, with 12 bases that match TRBD2. V shed 4 bases, J shed 2 bases, and the junction held 5 bases outside the gene matches. CDR3 length: 16 amino acids. Per germline, CDR1 SGHRS and CDR2 YFSETQ. Here the CDR3 reads CASSSRTSGNTDTQYF. The CDR3 region has the DNA TGCGCCAGCAGCAGCCGGACTAGCGGGAACACAGATACGCAGTATTTT.

Regarding this clone: The junction departs from germline at one end; a sequencing error may be responsible. The chain recombines TRBV14 with TRBJ1-2; D uncertain. This CDR3 comprises 15 residues. The germline V gene encodes CDR1 SGHDN and CDR2 FVKESK. The CDR3 spells CAGSQHDSWVDGYTF. The CDR3 DNA reads TGTGCCGGCAGCCAACACGACTCCTGGGTTGATGGCTACACCTTC.

In this sample, this clone turned up many times. The V call is TRBV13, the J call TRBJ1-5; unclear D gene. Trimming shortened V by 3 bases and J by 7 bases, and 13 bases separated the two germline ends. The CDR3 spans 14 residues. CDR1 PRHDT and CDR2 FYEKMQ come from the germline V gene (reference sequence). CDR3 in amino acids: CASSFGSRHQPQHF. In nucleotides, the CDR3 is TGTGCCAGCAGCTTCGGCAGTAGGCACCAGCCCCAGCATTTT.

The rearrangement uses TRBV28 and TRBJ1-2; D gene ambiguous. The CDR3 is 13 amino acids. With 6 bases removed from V and 2 bases from J, the gap between germline ends came to 10 bases. Germline CDR1 is MDHEN and CDR2 is SYDVKM. The CDR3 sequence is CASRSLGNYGYTF. The CDR3 DNA reads TGTGCCAGCAGATCGCTAGGGAACTATGGCTACACCTTC.

The chain is built from TRBV7-2 and TRBJ2-5; D is possibly TRBD1 (6 bases). The CDR3 covers 17 residues. Trimming stripped 5 bases from V and 0 bases from J, with 19 bases between. Germline CDR1 and CDR2: SGHTA and FQGNSA. CDR3 sequence reads: CASSPGEQGSYQETQYF. The DNA of the CDR3 is TGTGCCAGCAGCCCCGGGGAACAGGGATCGTACCAAGAGACCCAGTACTTC.

This chain joins TRBV7-8 and TRBJ2-1, with D unclear. The germline gives CDR1 SGHVS, CDR2 FQNEAQ. V was clipped by 7 bases and J by 8 bases, with 12 bases between them. CDR3 length equals 12 residues. The CDR3 sequence: CASTPRAHEQFF. The CDR3 DNA follows: TGTGCCAGCACCCCTAGGGCCCATGAGCAGTTCTTC.

The genes are TRBV27 and TRBJ2-2; D is unclear. V gave up 4 bases and J gave up 7 bases, with 10 bases separating them. This CDR3 spans 13 amino acids. Germline loops: CDR1 MNHEY, CDR2 SMNVEV (reference sequence). The CDR3 DNA sequence: TGTGCCAGCAGTTACCGTTTTGACGGGGAGCTGTTTTTT. This sequence encodes CASSYRFDGELFF.

CDR3 bases: TGTGCCAGCAGTCCTAACATGGGGGATACGCAGTATTTT. It translates to CASSPNMGDTQYF. The chain couples TRBV2 to TRBJ2-3; the D is unclear. Trimming stripped 5 bases from V and 6 bases from J, with 12 bases between. The V gene's germline CDR1 is SNHLY and CDR2 FYNNEI. The CDR3 sequence is 13 residues long.

The gene calls are TRBV6-5 and TRBJ1-1; no clear D. The CDR3 has 14 residues. V lost 2 bases and J 6 bases, leaving 13 bases between the germline ends. CDR1 MNHEY and CDR2 SVGAGI come from the germline V gene. This CDR3 is CASSYQVGHPEAFF. In DNA, the CDR3 is TGTGCCAGCAGTTACCAGGTCGGGCACCCTGAAGCTTTCTTT.

The chain combines TRBV6-1 with TRBJ2-7, with 9 bases identical to TRBD2. Germline assignment: CDR1 MNHNS and CDR2 SASEGT. Trimming at V came to 8 bases and at J to 6 bases, leaving 2 bases not matched to a gene. CDR3 length equals 11 residues. CDR3 amino acids: CASLAGREQYF. The CDR3 DNA reads as TGTGCCAGCCTAGCGGGACGCGAGCAGTACTTC.

Notes on this clone: Since a far larger clone is one base different, this is likely a read error. This rearrangement joins TRBV28 to TRBJ2-1, with 8 bases identical to TRBD2. From germline, CDR1 is MDHEN and CDR2 SYDVKM. The CDR3 is made up of 14 amino acids. DNA for the CDR3: TGTGCCACCAGTGCAACGGGAGGGCCAAGGGAGCAGTTCTTC. This gives the protein CATSATGGPREQFF.

The chain has TRBV7-2 and TRBJ1-5; 7 bases line up with TRBD1. The CDR3 spans 14 residues. J lost 5 bases, V lost 5 bases, and 6 bases had no gene match. CDR1 and CDR2 (germline): SGHTA, FQGNSA. CDR3 amino acids: CASSVRDRDQPQHF. The CDR3 coding sequence is TGTGCCAGCAGCGTCCGGGACAGAGATCAGCCCCAGCATTTT. Filled out from reference TRBV7-2 and TRBJ1-5, the complete variable domain reads GAGVSQSPSNKVTEKGKDVELRCDPISGHTALYWYRQSLGQGLEFLIYFQGNSAPDKSGLPSDRFSAERTGGSVSTLTIQRTQQEDSAVYLCASSVRDRDQPQHFGDGTRLSIL.

The chain is built from TRBV6-5 and TRBJ1-1; D is perhaps TRBD1 (6 bases). CDR1 and CDR2 from the germline V gene are MNHEY and SVGAGI. With 6 bases removed from V and 5 bases from J, the gap between germline ends came to 13 bases. The CDR3 runs to 13 residues. CDR3 sequence reads: CASSPTGFTEAFF. The CDR3, as DNA: TGTGCCAGCAGCCCGACAGGCTTTACTGAAGCTTTCTTT.

This clone was recorded once. The chain links TRBV9 to TRBJ2-7; D possibly matches TRBD1 or TRBD2 (5 bases each). Per germline, CDR1 SGDLS and CDR2 YYNGEE. Trimming stripped 0 bases from V and 1 base from J, with 11 bases between. The CDR3 has 15 amino acids. CDR3 region: CASSVGGEGSYEQYF. In nucleotides, the CDR3 is TGTGCCAGCAGCGTAGGTGGCGAGGGGTCCTACGAGCAGTACTTC.

In the case of this clone: One end of the junction varies from germline; a read error may be responsible. Other nucleotide sequences from this sample produce the same CDR3. This sequence joins TRBV27 and TRBJ2-7; 7 positions agree with TRBD2. Germline lookup yields CDR1 MNHEY and CDR2 SMNVEV (reference sequence). This CDR3 region has 14 residues. The CDR3, as DNA: TGTGCCAGCAGTCTATCGGGACTAACCTACGAGCAGTACTTC. This codes for CASSLSGLTYEQYF.

V is TRBV6-1 and J is TRBJ2-7; TRBD2 agrees at 9 bases. V was pared by 1 base and J by 1 base, with 2 bases of the junction left unmatched. Germline V gene lookup returns CDR1 MNHNS and CDR2 SASEGT. This CDR3 spans 15 amino acids. DNA for the CDR3: TGTGCCAGCAGTGAAGAGACTAGCGGTTCCTACGAGCAGTACTTC. It is translated as CASSEETSGSYEQYF.

This clone turned up a few times. The chain couples TRBV5-1 to TRBJ2-7; 7 bases fit TRBD1. Germline V gene sequence: CDR1 SGHRS, CDR2 YFSETQ. CDR3 length equals 17 residues. J was trimmed by 2 bases and V by 0 bases; bases with no gene match: 11. CDR3 DNA: TGCGCCAGCAGCTTGGCTGCAGGGGGATCCATTGCCTACGAGCAGTACTTC. This gives the protein CASSLAAGGSIAYEQYF.

The chain uses TRBV18 and TRBJ1-5; D remains unclear. This CDR3 is built from 14 residues. Deletions cut 3 bases from V and 4 bases from J, with 10 bases between. Germline V gene lookup returns CDR1 KGHSH and CDR2 LQKENI. This CDR3 is CASSPIYGNQPQHF. CDR3 DNA sequence: TGTGCCAGCTCACCTATATACGGAAATCAGCCCCAGCATTTT.

The genes are TRBV29-1 and TRBJ1-1; a possible D gene is TRBD1 (6 bases). Germline-derived CDR1 and CDR2 are SQVTM and ANQGSEA. This CDR3 contains 14 residues. V gave up 1 base and J gave up 11 bases, with 20 bases separating them. CDR3 bases: TGCAGCGTTGAAGGGTTGCAGGGGTCTCCTCGGGCTTTCTTT. It is translated as CSVEGLQGSPRAFF.

The rearrangement links TRBV11-2 to TRBJ1-2, with 8 bases aligning to TRBD1. The CDR3 spans 14 residues. CDR1 is SGHAT, CDR2 FQNNGV, per germline. The V segment lost 2 bases and the J segment 8 bases; nucleotides outside the gene matches: 7. The CDR3 region has the DNA TGTGCCAGCAGCTTACAGGGGGCCACGGAGGGCTACACCTTC. This gives the protein CASSLQGATEGYTF.

The chain is built from TRBV2 and TRBJ1-5; TRBD1 might be the D (5 bases). The CDR3 has 15 residues. The V end was cut by 6 bases, the J end by 4 bases, with 16 bases between. Germline-derived CDR1 and CDR2 are SNHLY and FYNNEI. Here the CDR3 reads CASSAEGRGNQPQHF. CDR3 DNA sequence: TGTGCCAGCAGCGCCGAGGGTAGGGGAAATCAGCCCCAGCATTTT. The whole variable domain, filled in from reference TRBV2 and TRBJ1-5, reads EPEVTQTPSHQVTQMGQEVILRCVPISNHLYFYWYRQILGQKVEFLVSFYNNEISEKSEIFDDQFSVERPDGSNFTLKIRSTKLEDSAMYFCASSAEGRGNQPQHFGDGTRLSIL.

Notes on this clone: This likely stems from a read error, as it lies one base from a far larger clone. This specimen includes other DNA sequences encoding the same CDR3. The V and J genes are TRBV28 and TRBJ1-2, with TRBD1 matching over 7 bases. The germline gives CDR1 MDHEN, CDR2 SYDVKM. Trimming at V came to 6 bases and at J to 0 bases, leaving 10 bases not matched to a gene. This CDR3 region has 16 residues. The CDR3 spells CASRPTGEATNYGYTF. CDR3 nucleotide sequence: TGTGCCAGCAGGCCCACAGGGGAAGCGACTAACTATGGCTACACCTTC.

The chain uses TRBV19 and TRBJ1-4, with D possibly matching TRBD1 (5 bases). The CDR3 is 15 residues long. The germline CDR1 and CDR2 sequences are LNHDA and SQIVND (reference sequence). Trimming stripped 1 base from V and 4 bases from J, with 10 bases between. Written as DNA, the CDR3 is TGTGCCAGTAGTATAGCGACGGGGCTTAATGAAAAACTGTTTTTT. Its translation: CASSIATGLNEKLFF.